The 21 T cell receptor beta chains reported below all come from one sample, sequenced in a study of blood T cell repertoires in COVID-19. The protocol was immunoSEQ multiplex PCR, while the TCRdb copy is restricted to in-frame clones and leaves out a portion. The sample lists over 200,000 clones, roughly 80% occurring once. Material for sequencing was peripheral blood. The receptors were sampled from a human donor in a cohort sampled during active COVID-19.

This sequence joins TRBV19 and TRBJ1-1; tentative D call: TRBD1 (5 bases). From germline, CDR1 is LNHDA and CDR2 SQIVND (reference sequence). The CDR3 totals 15 residues. V was pared by 2 bases and J by 4 bases, with 14 bases between. The CDR3 DNA reads as TGTGCCAGTAGTATAAGCCCAGGGTGGGGCACTGAAGCTTTCTTT. It codes for CASSISPGWGTEAFF. Full variable domain (outside the CDR3, taken from reference TRBV19 and TRBJ1-1): DGGITQSPKYLFRKEGQNVTLSCEQNLNHDAMYWYRQDPGQGLRLIYYSQIVNDFQKGDIAEGYSVSREKKESFPLTVTSAQKNPTAFYLCASSISPGWGTEAFFGQGTRLTVV.

The chain recombines TRBV5-1 with TRBJ1-1; 7 bases match TRBD1. V gave up 4 bases and J gave up 4 bases; unmatched junction bases: 10. Germline V gives CDR1 SGHRS, CDR2 YFSETQ. The CDR3 has 15 residues. This chain's CDR3 is CASSQQQGKGTEAFF. CDR3 sequence (DNA): TGCGCCAGCAGCCAACAACAGGGGAAGGGCACTGAAGCTTTCTTT. Complete variable domain (other parts from reference TRBV5-1 and TRBJ1-1): KAGVTQTPRYLIKTRGQQVTLSCSPISGHRSVSWYQQTPGQGLQFLFEYFSETQRNKGNFPGRFSGRQFSNSRSEMNVSTLELGDSALYLCASSQQQGKGTEAFFGQGTRLTVV.

This clone was counted only a few times. This chain links TRBV6-5 with TRBJ2-1; TRBD1 agrees at 8 bases. Per germline, CDR1 MNHEY and CDR2 SVGAGI. This CDR3 comprises 15 residues. With V trimmed by 2 bases and J by 4 bases, 4 bases remained unmatched. Here the CDR3 DNA reads TGTGCCAGCAGTTACGGGACAGGAGAATACAATGAGCAGTTCTTC. It is translated as CASSYGTGEYNEQFF.

The chain employs TRBV24-1 and TRBJ2-3; tentatively, D is TRBD1 (6 bases). Looked up from germline, CDR1 is KGHDR and CDR2 is SFDVKD. The CDR3 is 16 residues long. The V and J ends lost 4 bases and 1 base respectively, with 14 bases between them. The CDR3 sequence: CATSDPRDTRTDTQYF. CDR3 DNA sequence: TGTGCCACCAGTGACCCCCGGGACACCCGCACAGATACGCAGTATTTT.

V gene TRBV15 combines with J gene TRBJ1-2; 11 bases agree with TRBD1. The CDR3 sequence is 15 residues long. From germline, CDR1 is LNHNV and CDR2 YYDKDF (reference sequence). The J segment lost 8 bases and the V segment lost 4 bases, leaving 9 bases of the junction unmatched. CDR3 nucleotides: TGTGCCACCAGCATACCGGGACAGGGGGGATACGGCTACACCTTC. Translation: CATSIPGQGGYGYTF.

The CDR3 coding sequence is TGTGCCAGCAGTTACTTCCGGGACACTGAAGCTTTCTTT. It yields the protein CASSYFRDTEAFF. The rearrangement uses TRBV6-2 or TRBV6-3 and TRBJ1-1; D unresolved. CDR3 length: 13 residues. Trimming shortened V by 1 base and J by 3 bases, and 6 bases separated the two germline ends. Per germline, CDR1 MNHEY and CDR2 SVGEGT.

This chain uses TRBV11-3 with TRBJ2-1; possibly TRBD1 for D (6 bases). Germline CDR1 is SGHNT and CDR2 is YENEEA. V lost 1 base to trimming and J lost 5 bases, with 6 bases between them. The CDR3 spans 13 residues. CDR3 in amino acids: CASSLGTDNEQFF. The DNA of the CDR3 is TGTGCCAGCAGCTTAGGGACAGACAATGAGCAGTTCTTC.

The gene calls are TRBV9 and TRBJ2-7; a possible D gene is TRBD1 (6 bases). The V gene lost 0 bases and the J gene lost 9 bases, with 16 bases spanning the gap. The germline CDR1 and CDR2 sequences are SGDLS and YYNGEE. The CDR3 totals 14 residues. CDR3 coding DNA: TGTGCCAGCAGCGTAGACTTAGCAGGGGTCCGGCAGTACTTC. This sequence encodes CASSVDLAGVRQYF.

The chain is built from TRBV23-1 and TRBJ2-7, with 7 bases lining up with TRBD1. TRBV23-1 is designated an ORF whose function remains uncertain. The CDR3 contains 17 residues. V was pared by 0 bases and J by 4 bases, with 12 bases of the junction left unmatched. CDR3 sequence reads: CASSQSSHGTETYEQYF. The CDR3 DNA sequence: TGCGCCAGCAGTCAATCTAGTCACGGGACAGAGACTTACGAGCAGTACTTC.

The V gene is TRBV7-2, the J gene TRBJ1-1; 12 nucleotides line up with TRBD1. This CDR3 is built from 16 residues. In germline, CDR1 is SGHTA, CDR2 FQGNSA. V shed 1 base, J shed 5 bases, and the junction held 5 bases outside the gene matches. The CDR3 DNA reads as TGTGCCAGCAGCTTAGTGGGACAGGGGGCCGGGACTGAAGCTTTCTTT. This gives the protein CASSLVGQGAGTEAFF.

The chain links TRBV6-2 or TRBV6-3 to TRBJ1-5, with unresolved D. This CDR3 is built from 15 residues. The germline V gene has CDR1 MNHEY and CDR2 SVGEGT. The V gene lost 2 bases and the J gene lost 0 bases, with 8 bases spanning the gap. This CDR3 reads CASSYPRFSNQPQHF. The CDR3 bases are TGTGCCAGCAGTTACCCCCGGTTTAGCAATCAGCCCCAGCATTTT.

The chain links TRBV7-2 to TRBJ2-7, with D hard to call. Germline V gene data show CDR1 as SGHTA and CDR2 as FQGNSA. Trimming left V 4 bases short and J 3 bases short, with 16 bases between. This CDR3 region has 15 residues. For the CDR3, the DNA is TGTGCCAGCAGCTCCCCTAATCCCACGATCTACGAGCAGTACTTC. It yields the protein CASSSPNPTIYEQYF. Supplemented by reference TRBV7-2 and TRBJ2-7, the full variable domain reads GAGVSQSPSNKVTEKGKDVELRCDPISGHTALYWYRQSLGQGLEFLIYFQGNSAPDKSGLPSDRFSAERTGGSVSTLTIQRTQQEDSAVYLCASSSPNPTIYEQYFGPGTRLTVT.

This chain links TRBV3-1 (or the pseudogene TRBV3-2) with TRBJ2-3; 9 bases match TRBD2. Germline V CDR1 and CDR2: LGHDT, YNNKEL (reference sequence). The trim removed 6 bases at V and 1 base at J, leaving 5 bases unmatched. The CDR3 runs 15 residues. CDR3 coding DNA: TGTGCCAGCAGTTCTAGCGGGGTAGGCACAGATACGCAGTATTTT. Translating it yields CASSSSGVGTDTQYF.

V is TRBV19 and J is TRBJ1-2, with 7 bases aligning to TRBD1. After removal of 10 bases from V and 6 bases from J, the junction contained 11 bases not matched to a gene. CDR3 length: 13 amino acids. Germline CDR1 is LNHDA and CDR2 is SQIVND (reference sequence). The CDR3 protein is CATLVQGGDGYTF. The CDR3 DNA reads TGTGCCACCCTAGTCCAGGGGGGAGATGGCTACACCTTC.

The J gene is TRBJ2-7, the V gene TRBV28; 8 bases match TRBD1. Germline V lookup: CDR1 MDHEN, CDR2 SYDVKM. Unmatched junction bases numbered 14, after V lost 7 bases and J lost 0 bases. The CDR3 sequence is 17 residues long. DNA for the CDR3: TGTGCCAGCAACGGAGGGCAGGGGGCGGTTGGCTCCTACGAGCAGTACTTC. Translation: CASNGGQGAVGSYEQYF.

CDR3 residues: CSVDRGNTEAFF. The CDR3 nucleotides read TGCAGCGTTGACAGGGGGAACACTGAAGCTTTCTTT. This chain uses TRBV29-1 with TRBJ1-1, with D possibly matching TRBD1 (6 bases). This CDR3 is built from 12 residues. The germline gives CDR1 SQVTM, CDR2 ANQGSEA. The V end lost 3 bases, the J end lost 1 base, and 6 bases lay between the germline ends.

The chain has TRBV6-2 or TRBV6-3 and TRBJ2-7, with 9 bases lining up with TRBD1. Germline V gives CDR1 MNHEY, CDR2 SVGEGT. Trimming took 6 bases from V and 2 from J; bases not matched to a gene: 11. The CDR3 runs 16 residues. CDR3 sequence reads: CASSTGGQGVPYEQYF. The CDR3 DNA follows: TGTGCCAGCAGCACGGGGGGACAGGGAGTCCCCTACGAGCAGTACTTC.

CDR3 protein: CASSYSPGRDLSYEQYF. The CDR3, as DNA: TGTGCCAGCAGTTACTCGCCCGGGCGGGACCTGTCCTACGAGCAGTACTTC. V is TRBV6-2 or TRBV6-3 and J is TRBJ2-7; TRBD2 is a possible D gene (6 bases). V shed 0 bases and J shed 1 base, with 16 bases lying between them. CDR1 is MNHEY, CDR2 SVGEGT, per germline. CDR3 length: 17 amino acids.

The chain joins TRBV28 to TRBJ2-7; no firm D call. From germline, CDR1 is MDHEN and CDR2 SYDVKM. The germline V and J ends were trimmed by 3 bases and 4 bases, with 10 bases remaining between them. The CDR3 length is 13 residues. The CDR3 spells CASSLLEIYEQYF. DNA for the CDR3: TGTGCCAGCAGTTTGCTGGAGATATACGAGCAGTACTTC.

There are a few counts of this clone. V gene TRBV5-4 combines with J gene TRBJ2-7; 7 bases are shared with TRBD1. CDR1 SGHNT and CDR2 YYREEE come from the germline V gene (reference sequence). The CDR3 has 15 residues. V gave up 4 bases and J gave up 7 bases; unmatched junction bases: 14. CDR3 in DNA: TGTGCCAGCAGCCTGGCGGCTACAGGGGCGAGGGAGCAGTACTTC. Its protein product is CASSLAATGAREQYF.

V gene TRBV5-1 combines with J gene TRBJ1-4; D might be TRBD1 (5 bases). The CDR3 extends over 14 amino acids. Trimming shortened V by 4 bases and J by 0 bases, and 7 bases separated the two germline ends. Germline V gene lookup returns CDR1 SGHRS and CDR2 YFSETQ. The CDR3 DNA reads TGCGCCAGCAGCGAAGGGGCAACTAATGAAAAACTGTTTTTT. As protein: CASSEGATNEKLFF.